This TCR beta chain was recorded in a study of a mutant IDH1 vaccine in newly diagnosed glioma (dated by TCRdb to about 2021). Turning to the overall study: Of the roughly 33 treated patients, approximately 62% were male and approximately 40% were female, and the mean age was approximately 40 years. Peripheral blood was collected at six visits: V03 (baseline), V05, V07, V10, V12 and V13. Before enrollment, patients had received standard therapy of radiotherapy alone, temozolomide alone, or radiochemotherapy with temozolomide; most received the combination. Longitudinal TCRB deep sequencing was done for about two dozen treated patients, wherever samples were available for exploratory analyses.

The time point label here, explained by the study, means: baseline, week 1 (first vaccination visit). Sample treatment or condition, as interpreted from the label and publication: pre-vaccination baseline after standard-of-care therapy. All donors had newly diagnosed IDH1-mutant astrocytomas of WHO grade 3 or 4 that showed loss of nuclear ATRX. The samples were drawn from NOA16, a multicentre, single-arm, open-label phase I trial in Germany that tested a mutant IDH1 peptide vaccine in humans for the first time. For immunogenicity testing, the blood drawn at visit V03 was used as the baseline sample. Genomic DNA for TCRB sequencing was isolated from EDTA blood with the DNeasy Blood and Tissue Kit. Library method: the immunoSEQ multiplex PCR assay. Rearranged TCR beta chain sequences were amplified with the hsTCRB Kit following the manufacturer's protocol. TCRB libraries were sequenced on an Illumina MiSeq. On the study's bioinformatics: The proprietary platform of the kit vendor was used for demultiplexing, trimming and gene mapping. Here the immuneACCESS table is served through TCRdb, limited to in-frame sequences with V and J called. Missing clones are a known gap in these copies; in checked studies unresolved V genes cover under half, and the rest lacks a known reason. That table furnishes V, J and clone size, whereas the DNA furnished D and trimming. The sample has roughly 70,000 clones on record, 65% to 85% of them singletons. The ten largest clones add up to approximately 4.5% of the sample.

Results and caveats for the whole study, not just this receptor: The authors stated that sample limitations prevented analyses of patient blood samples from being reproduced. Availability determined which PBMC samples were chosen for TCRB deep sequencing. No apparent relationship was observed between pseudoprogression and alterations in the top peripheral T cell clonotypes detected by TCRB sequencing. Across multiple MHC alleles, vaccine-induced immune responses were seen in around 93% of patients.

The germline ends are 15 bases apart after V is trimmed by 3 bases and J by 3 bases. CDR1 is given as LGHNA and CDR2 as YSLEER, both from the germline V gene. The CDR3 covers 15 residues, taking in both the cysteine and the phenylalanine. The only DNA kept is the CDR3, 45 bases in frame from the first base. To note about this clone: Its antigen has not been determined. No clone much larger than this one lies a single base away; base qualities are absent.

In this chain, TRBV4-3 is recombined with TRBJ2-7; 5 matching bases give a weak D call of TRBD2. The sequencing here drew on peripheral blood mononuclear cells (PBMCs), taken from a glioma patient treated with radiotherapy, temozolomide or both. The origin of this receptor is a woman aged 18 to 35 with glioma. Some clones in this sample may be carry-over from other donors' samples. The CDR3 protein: CASSQSRGGVYEQYF. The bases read TGCGCCAGCAGCCAGTCCAGAGGAGGAGTCTACGAGCAGTACTTC.